Presented here are 23 T cell receptor beta chains from one specimen sequenced in a study of blood T cell repertoires in COVID-19 (dated by TCRdb to between 2020 and 2021). Libraries came from the immunoSEQ multiplex PCR assay. Imported from immuneACCESS, the table was reduced by TCRdb to in-frame sequences with V and J called. These copies leave out some clones; in studies compared against another copy, an unresolved V gene accounts for under half, and the cause of the remainder is not known. The sample table records approximately 65,000 clones; roughly 70% of these occur just once. The top ten clones comprise around 54% of the sample. The specimen sequenced was PBMCs or T cells enriched from blood (not recorded which). These receptors originate from a woman aged 55 to 70 who had been exposed to COVID-19.

The chain carries TRBV2 and TRBJ2-5; 9 bases line up with TRBD2. V shed 8 bases, J shed 4 bases, and the junction held 14 bases outside the gene matches. Germline CDR1 and CDR2: SNHLY and FYNNEI. This CDR3 region has 16 residues. CDR3 amino acids: CASGHRSGRSGETQYF. DNA of the CDR3: TGTGCCAGCGGCCATAGGAGCGGGAGGAGTGGAGAGACCCAGTACTTC.

V is TRBV19 and J is TRBJ1-5; the match to TRBD1 covers 8 bases. The CDR3 has 15 residues. V shed 6 bases, J shed 1 base, and the junction held 5 bases outside the gene matches. The V gene's germline CDR1 is LNHDA and CDR2 SQIVND (reference sequence). The CDR3 spells CASRQDRASNQPQHF. CDR3 in DNA: TGTGCCAGTAGACAGGACAGGGCAAGCAATCAGCCCCAGCATTTT.

This chain uses TRBV6-5 with TRBJ1-1; the D gene is possibly TRBD1 (5 bases). Looked up from germline, CDR1 is MNHEY and CDR2 is SVGAGI. The CDR3 length is 13 residues. V lost 5 bases, J lost 1 base, and 8 bases lay in between. CDR3 nucleotides: TGTGCCAGCAGTAGGACATGGAACACTGAAGCTTTCTTT. Encoded protein: CASSRTWNTEAFF.

This chain uses TRBV4-2 with TRBJ2-5, with 13 nucleotides matching TRBD2. The trim removed 0 bases at V and 5 bases at J, leaving 9 bases unmatched. Per germline, CDR1 LGHNA and CDR2 YNFKEQ. The CDR3 runs 18 residues. In nucleotides, the CDR3 is TGTGCCAGCAGCCAAGATCCACTAGCGGGGGGGCATGGGGAGACCCAGTACTTC. Translated, it gives CASSQDPLAGGHGETQYF.

In DNA, the CDR3 is TGTGCCAGCAGCAGGTCAGCGAACACTGAAGCTTTCTTT. This codes for CASSRSANTEAFF. The gene calls are TRBV28 and TRBJ1-1, with no clear D. This CDR3 is 13 amino acids long. V was clipped by 6 bases and J by 1 base, with 9 bases between them. Germline V lookup: CDR1 MDHEN, CDR2 SYDVKM.

This clone appeared many times. The J gene is TRBJ2-2, the V gene TRBV5-8; TRBD2 might be the D (5 bases). The CDR3 sequence is 14 residues long. CDR1 and CDR2 from the germline V gene are SGHTS and YDEGEE. The ends were cut back, 5 bases at V and 5 bases at J, with 13 bases in the middle. As DNA, the CDR3 is TGTGCCAGCAGGTTCCGGGGAAAAACCGGGGAGCTGTTTTTT. Translating it yields CASRFRGKTGELFF.

This chain uses TRBV19 with TRBJ2-1, with 7 bases aligning to TRBD2. Germline trimming cut 9 bases from V and 7 bases from J; bases unmatched to any gene: 3. The length of the CDR3 is 11 residues. CDR1 is LNHDA, CDR2 SQIVND, per germline (reference sequence). The CDR3, as DNA: TGTGCCAGCAGGCGGGAGAATGAGCAGTTCTTC. This encodes CASRRENEQFF. The full variable domain, in which reference TRBV19 and TRBJ2-1 provide the parts outside the CDR3, is DGGITQSPKYLFRKEGQNVTLSCEQNLNHDAMYWYRQDPGQGLRLIYYSQIVNDFQKGDIAEGYSVSREKKESFPLTVTSAQKNPTAFYLCASRRENEQFFGPGTRLTVL.

The chain joins TRBV28 to TRBJ2-1, with 11 bases that match TRBD2. Per the germline V gene, CDR1 is MDHEN and CDR2 is SYDVKM. The CDR3 is 15 residues long. Germline trimming cut 5 bases from V and 5 bases from J; bases unmatched to any gene: 5. CDR3 nucleotides: TGTGCCAGCAGTCCGCCGGGACTAGCGGACAATGAGCAGTTCTTC. Residues: CASSPPGLADNEQFF. The variable domain in full, with the rest retrieved from reference TRBV28 and TRBJ2-1, is DVKVTQSSRYLVKRTGEKVFLECVQDMDHENMFWYRQDPGLGLRLIYFSYDVKMKEKGDIPEGYSVSREKKERFSLILESASTNQTSMYLCASSPPGLADNEQFFGPGTRLTVL.

The chain couples TRBV7-2 to TRBJ2-5, with D possibly being TRBD1 (6 bases). V lost 5 bases to trimming and J lost 5 bases, with 15 bases between them. CDR1 SGHTA and CDR2 FQGNSA come from the germline V gene. The CDR3 sequence is 14 residues long. CDR3 residues: CASSVDSRRETQYF. Here the CDR3 DNA reads TGTGCCAGCAGCGTGGACAGCAGACGGGAGACCCAGTACTTC.

The chain links TRBV11-2 to TRBJ1-4; 7 bases match TRBD1. CDR1 is SGHAT and CDR2 is FQNNGV in the germline V gene. This CDR3 has 16 residues. J lost 7 bases, V lost 5 bases, and 13 bases had no gene match. The CDR3 nucleotides read TGTGCCAGCAGCGCGCATAAACAGGGGTGGGGTGAAAAACTGTTTTTT. It yields the protein CASSAHKQGWGEKLFF. The full variable domain, its missing parts supplied by reference TRBV11-2 and TRBJ1-4, is EAGVAQSPRYKIIEKRQSVAFWCNPISGHATLYWYQQILGQGPKLLIQFQNNGVVDDSQLPKDRFSAERLKGVDSTLKIQPAKLEDSAVYLCASSAHKQGWGEKLFFGSGTQLSVL.

The chain is built from TRBV2 and TRBJ1-2; D is perhaps TRBD1 (6 bases). The V end lost 6 bases, the J end lost 3 bases, and 23 bases lay between the germline ends. CDR1 is SNHLY, CDR2 FYNNEI, per germline. The length of the CDR3 is 17 residues. The CDR3 DNA reads TGTGCCAGCAGGGAACCCACGAACAGGGTCCTGGACTATGGCTACACCTTC. It codes for CASREPTNRVLDYGYTF.

The gene calls are TRBV19 and TRBJ1-6; no clear D. Trimming removed 7 bases at V and 13 bases at J, with 17 bases between. The CDR3 runs 13 residues. Germline CDR1 and CDR2: LNHDA and SQIVND (reference sequence). The CDR3 loop reads CASNDGTTLPLHF. The CDR3 bases are TGTGCCAGTAATGACGGAACTACTCTTCCCCTCCACTTT.

The gene calls are TRBV30 and TRBJ1-1; 7 bases agree with TRBD1. The CDR3 covers 15 residues. Germline CDR1 and CDR2: GTSNPN and SVGIG (reference sequence). V lost 4 bases and J lost 5; bases outside the gene matches: 13. DNA of the CDR3: TGTGCCTGGACCAAAAGGGGGCAGGGAACAACTGAAGCTTTCTTT. The encoded protein is CAWTKRGQGTTEAFF.

In this sample, this clone turned up a few times. The rearrangement links TRBV10-2 to TRBJ2-1, with TRBD2 identical over 9 bases. Germline V CDR1 and CDR2: WSHSY, SAAADI. The CDR3 is 14 residues long. J lost 7 bases, V lost 8 bases, and 9 bases had no gene match. The CDR3 spells CASGASGRKNEQFF. The CDR3 DNA reads as TGCGCCAGCGGGGCCAGCGGGAGGAAGAATGAGCAGTTCTTC.

The chain combines TRBV24-1 with TRBJ1-5, with 10 positions matching TRBD1. V dropped 3 bases and J dropped 7; count of bases not matched to a gene: 8. Germline V gives CDR1 KGHDR, CDR2 SFDVKD. The CDR3 spans 16 residues. CDR3 amino acids: CATSDPGQGNHQPQHF. The CDR3 DNA sequence: TGTGCCACCAGTGATCCGGGACAGGGGAATCACCAGCCCCAGCATTTT.

This clone was seen a single time. This rearrangement joins TRBV5-1 to TRBJ2-1, with D possibly matching TRBD1 (6 bases). In germline, CDR1 is SGHRS, CDR2 YFSETQ. The CDR3 contains 16 residues. Trimming stripped 2 bases from V and 0 bases from J, with 12 bases between. The CDR3 DNA sequence: TGCGCCAGCAGCTTTCAGGGGACAAGCTCCTACAATGAGCAGTTCTTC. Its protein is CASSFQGTSSYNEQFF.

The count of this clone is one. V is TRBV5-4 and J is TRBJ2-2, with 7 nucleotides matching TRBD1. CDR1 is SGHNT and CDR2 is YYREEE in the germline V gene (reference sequence). The CDR3 consists of 14 residues. V lost 4 bases and J lost 4; bases outside the gene matches: 4. The CDR3 bases are TGTGCCAGCAGCGTGGACAGGATCACCGGGGAGCTGTTTTTT. Translation gives CASSVDRITGELFF.

The chain joins TRBV11-3 to TRBJ2-2, with a weak D call TRBD2 (6 bases). CDR3 length: 18 amino acids. Germline assignment: CDR1 SGHNT and CDR2 YENEEA. Deletions cut 2 bases from V and 6 bases from J, with 22 bases between. The CDR3 region is CASSLQTPTRTFPGELFF. CDR3 sequence (DNA): TGTGCCAGCAGCTTACAAACCCCGACTAGAACCTTCCCCGGGGAGCTGTTTTTT.

This clone has only a few counts. The chain combines TRBV18 with TRBJ1-1; 9 bases map to TRBD1. The CDR3 covers 16 residues. The trim removed 6 bases at V and 1 base at J, leaving 9 bases unmatched. Germline V gene data show CDR1 as KGHSH and CDR2 as LQKENI. The CDR3 spells CASSTARGQGNTEAFF. The CDR3 region has the DNA TGTGCCAGCTCGACCGCGAGGGGACAGGGGAACACTGAAGCTTTCTTT.

This sequence joins TRBV3-1 (or the pseudogene TRBV3-2) and TRBJ1-1; D is unresolved. The CDR3 sequence is 15 residues long. Germline V gene sequence: CDR1 LGHDT, CDR2 YNNKEL (reference sequence). V lost 0 bases and J 0 bases, leaving 8 bases between the germline ends. This CDR3 is CASSQDEGMNTEAFF. DNA for the CDR3: TGTGCCAGCAGCCAAGACGAGGGAATGAACACTGAAGCTTTCTTT.

This chain uses TRBV19 with TRBJ2-3; TRBD2 matches at 8 bases. CDR3 length: 14 amino acids. With V trimmed by 7 bases and J by 5 bases, 8 bases remained unmatched. Germline CDR1 LNHDA, CDR2 SQIVND (reference sequence). The CDR3 is CASTPTGGIDTQYF. As DNA, the CDR3 is TGTGCCAGTACCCCGACGGGAGGGATAGATACGCAGTATTTT.

The count of this clone is one. This chain links TRBV25-1 with TRBJ1-1; D possibly corresponds to TRBD1 (6 bases). Trimming left V 6 bases short and J 1 base short, with 9 bases between. Germline V gene lookup returns CDR1 MGHDK and CDR2 SYGVNS. This CDR3 region has 13 residues. CDR3 bases: TGTGCCAGCAGACCGACAGGGAACACTGAAGCTTTCTTT. Translating it yields CASRPTGNTEAFF.

The rearrangement links TRBV5-8 to TRBJ1-2; possibly TRBD1 for D (5 bases). The CDR3 consists of 13 residues. Germline V gives CDR1 SGHTS, CDR2 YDEGEE. V lost 0 bases, J lost 8 bases, and 11 bases lay in between. For the CDR3, the DNA is TGTGCCAGCAGCTTGGAATATTGGGGCGGCTACACCTTC. It codes for CASSLEYWGGYTF.